Below are 9 T cell receptor beta chains sequenced from a single sample in a study of T cell clones after liver transplantation (dated by TCRdb to the late 2010s). Library prep was done by the immunoSEQ multiplex PCR assay. Drawn from immuneACCESS, this table holds only the in-frame rearrangements with V and J called that TCRdb kept. Clones are partly lost; checked studies trace under half to an unresolved V gene and leave the rest unexplained. This sample holds around 80,000 clones; roughly 85% were observed only once. Around 0.45% of the sample is taken by the ten largest. The sequencing used CD4+ T cells from blood, collected 46 months after liver transplant. The receptor set was obtained from a human patient who received a liver transplant. After transplantation, some T cells may belong to the graft donor instead of the recipient.

This clone showed up just once. This sequence joins TRBV7-2 and TRBJ2-4, with 8 bases aligning to TRBD2. Germline assignment: CDR1 SGHTA and CDR2 FQGNSA. The CDR3 runs to 14 residues. V dropped 4 bases and J dropped 10; count of bases not matched to a gene: 9. The CDR3 loop reads CASSWDSGTPIQYF. The DNA of the CDR3 is TGTGCCAGCAGCTGGGATAGCGGGACACCTATTCAGTACTTC. The whole variable domain, remainder taken from reference TRBV7-2 and TRBJ2-4, is GAGVSQSPSNKVTEKGKDVELRCDPISGHTALYWYRQSLGQGLEFLIYFQGNSAPDKSGLPSDRFSAERTGGSVSTLTIQRTQQEDSAVYLCASSWDSGTPIQYFGAGTRLSVL.

J is TRBJ1-1 and V is TRBV7-2, with 8 bases identical to TRBD1. The CDR3 extends over 15 amino acids. With 5 bases clipped from V and 0 bases from J, the junction kept 5 bases outside the gene matches. The V gene's germline CDR1 is SGHTA and CDR2 FQGNSA. The CDR3 reads CASSPRGQVNTEAFF. The CDR3 bases are TGTGCCAGCAGCCCGCGGGGACAGGTGAACACTGAAGCTTTCTTT.

The chain has TRBV6-5 and TRBJ2-1, with a tentative D call TRBD1 (5 bases). CDR1 is MNHEY, CDR2 SVGAGI, per germline. V was cut by 0 bases and J by 7 bases, with 10 bases left in between. CDR3 length: 14 amino acids. The CDR3 coding sequence is TGTGCCAGCAGTTACTCCGGACACGGGAATGAGCAGTTCTTC. Translated, it gives CASSYSGHGNEQFF.

This clone was observed once. J is TRBJ1-2 and V is TRBV19; 9 positions agree with TRBD1. CDR1 is LNHDA and CDR2 is SQIVND in the germline V gene (reference sequence). Unmatched junction bases numbered 8, after V lost 6 bases and J lost 6 bases. This CDR3 region has 14 residues. For the CDR3, the DNA is TGTGCCAGTAGGCTCCCGGGGACAGGGAATGGCTACACCTTC. This encodes CASRLPGTGNGYTF. Variable domain in full (rest from reference TRBV19 and TRBJ1-2): DGGITQSPKYLFRKEGQNVTLSCEQNLNHDAMYWYRQDPGQGLRLIYYSQIVNDFQKGDIAEGYSVSREKKESFPLTVTSAQKNPTAFYLCASRLPGTGNGYTFGSGTRLTVV.

DNA for the CDR3: TGTGCCAGCAGCTTAGGGATTAGCGGGATGGGCTACAATGAGCAGTTCTTC. It codes for CASSLGISGMGYNEQFF. This rearrangement joins TRBV11-1 to TRBJ2-1; 8 nucleotides agree with TRBD2. The ends lost 1 base at V and 3 bases at J; junction bases unmatched: 8. The germline V gene encodes CDR1 SGHAT and CDR2 FQDESV (reference sequence). The CDR3 runs 17 residues.

The chain uses TRBV6-1 and TRBJ1-1; a possible D gene is TRBD1 (5 bases). Trimming removed 7 bases at V and 1 base at J, with 10 bases between. Germline V gene lookup returns CDR1 MNHNS and CDR2 SASEGT. This CDR3 has 13 amino acids. CDR3 sequence reads: CASTRTTNTEAFF. The CDR3 DNA sequence: TGTGCCAGCACTAGGACAACGAACACTGAAGCTTTCTTT.

This chain uses TRBV27 with TRBJ2-6, with TRBD2 matching over 9 bases. With V trimmed by 7 bases and J by 2 bases, 12 bases remained unmatched. Germline V gives CDR1 MNHEY, CDR2 SMNVEV (reference sequence). The CDR3 sequence is 18 residues long. In nucleotides, the CDR3 is TGTGCCAGCAAGGGTCCAGCTAGCGGGATGGCTGGGGCCAACGTCCTGACTTTC. Amino acid sequence: CASKGPASGMAGANVLTF.

The chain has TRBV2 and TRBJ1-1, with 8 bases aligning to TRBD1. The length of the CDR3 is 14 residues. The junction had 9 bases not matched to a gene; V was cut back by 9 bases and J by 3 bases. Germline V lookup: CDR1 SNHLY, CDR2 FYNNEI. The CDR3 region is CASGQGKPHTEAFF. The DNA for the CDR3 is TGTGCCAGTGGACAGGGCAAACCTCACACTGAAGCTTTCTTT.

V is TRBV5-4 and J is TRBJ2-2; TRBD2 matches at 7 bases. Germline CDR1 SGHNT, CDR2 YYREEE (reference sequence). Trimming removed 4 bases from V and 4 bases from J; junction bases left unmatched: 10. The CDR3 contains 16 residues. The CDR3 DNA reads as TGTGCCAGCAGCGGATGGGTTGGGAGGGGCACCGGGGAGCTGTTTTTT. This gives the protein CASSGWVGRGTGELFF.